This is a list of T cell receptor beta chains from one sample in a study of T cells after yellow fever vaccination. One entry per CDR3 protein, called by TCRdb with MiXCR from the 5' RACE reads. The profile shows 450,000 to 550,000 distinct CDR3 sequences, around a fifth of them singletons. Sample: PBMCs, taken less than 25 days after the first yellow fever vaccination. The receptor source for this set is a man younger than 35 who received the YFV17D yellow fever vaccine. Each CDR3 is given with its conserved first and last residue. D genes are given only for firm matches. Some rows have no size entry. The others give once, few or many, or a class for an expanded clone.

>.|.|TRBJ1-3|TRBV12-3/TRBV12-4
TGTGCCAGCAGCCCGCAGGGTTGGGGAAACACCATATATTTT
CASSPQGWGNTIYF
>.|TRBD1|TRBJ1-3|TRBV7-2
TGTGCCAGCAGCCGATCGCCCGGGACAGCTGGAAACACCATATATTTT
CASSRSPGTAGNTIYF
>few|.|TRBJ2-4|TRBV27
TGTGCCAGCAGTTTAAAGGGCCCGGTAGGAATTCAGTACTTC
CASSLKGPVGIQYF
>.|TRBD1|TRBJ2-2|TRBV4-1
TGCGCCAGCAGCCGCCGGGACAGGGTAACCGGGGAGCTGTTTTTT
CASSRRDRVTGELFF
>many|TRBD1|TRBJ2-5|TRBV7-3
TGTGCCAGCAGCACGGACAGGGAGGTGGGCCAGTACTTC
CASSTDREVGQYF
>few|.|TRBJ1-1|TRBV11-2
TGTGCCAGCAGCTTCCCAAAGGAGGGAATAAACACTGAAGCTTTCTTT
CASSFPKEGINTEAFF
>.|.|TRBJ1-4|TRBV15
TGTGCCACCAGCTGGGAGGCGGCAACTAATGAAAAACTGTTTTTT
CATSWEAATNEKLFF
>.|.|TRBJ2-7|TRBV12-5
TGTGCTAGTGGTTTGTCGTCAGGCACCCGTCTTGACGGCTACGAGCAGTACTTC
CASGLSSGTRLDGYEQYF
>once|.|TRBJ2-3|TRBV12-3/TRBV12-4
TGTGCCAGCAGTTCTAGGTATACGCAGTATTTT
CASSSRYTQYF
>few|TRBD2|TRBJ2-1|TRBV7-3
TGTGCCAGCAGCCCGTTAGACCCGGGACTAGCGGGGTTGAGCTCCTACAATGAGCAGTTCTTC
CASSPLDPGLAGLSSYNEQFF
>.|TRBD2|TRBJ2-2|TRBV2
TGTGCCAGCACTCCTAGCGGGGGGGCGCAGGTCGGGGAGCTGTTTTTT
CASTPSGGAQVGELFF
>few|TRBD2|TRBJ2-7|TRBV6-1
TGTGCCAGCAGGCCACTAGCGGGGGACTACGAGCAGTACTTC
CASRPLAGDYEQYF
>.|.|TRBJ2-7|TRBV6-2/TRBV6-3
TGTGCCAGCAGTTACTTCAAGGGCGGGGAGCAGTACTTC
CASSYFKGGEQYF
>.|.|TRBJ1-2|TRBV28
TGTGCCAGCAGTCAGGACTTAAACTATGGCTACACCTTC
CASSQDLNYGYTF
>few|.|TRBJ2-4|TRBV5-1
TGCGCCAGCAGCTTGGCCGTGGAGCCCAGGGCTGACATTCAGTACTTC
CASSLAVEPRADIQYF
>.|TRBD1|TRBJ1-2|TRBV29-1
TGCAGCGTTGAAGGGGGGACAGAGAACTATGGCTACACCTTC
CSVEGGTENYGYTF
>few|.|TRBJ2-3|TRBV5-6
TGTGCCAGCGGCGAGGCTACGCAGTATTTT
CASGEATQYF
>.|TRBD1|TRBJ2-5|TRBV20-1
TGCAGTGCTGTCACGACAGGGGCGGTCGAGACCCAGTACTTC
CSAVTTGAVETQYF
>few|TRBD2|TRBJ2-5|TRBV12-3/TRBV12-4
TGTGCCAGTAGACCAACCGGGCGGGGGGACTCGGTGTCCCAGTACTTC
CASRPTGRGDSVSQYF
>.|TRBD1|TRBJ2-5|TRBV12-3/TRBV12-4
TGTGCCAGCAGTTATATGACAGGGGAACAAGAGACCCAGTACTTC
CASSYMTGEQETQYF
>.|.|TRBJ2-7|TRBV7-6
TGTGCCAGCAGACCTGACAAGGGACTTTCCTACGAGCAGTACTTC
CASRPDKGLSYEQYF
>.|.|TRBJ1-5|TRBV2
TGTGCCAGCAGGGAGGGAAATCCCAATCAGCCCCAGCATTTT
CASREGNPNQPQHF
>.|.|TRBJ2-6|TRBV19
TGTGCCAGTAGTATAGGAGTGTCTGGGGCCAACGTCCTGACTTTC
CASSIGVSGANVLTF
>few|.|TRBJ1-4|TRBV7-9
TGTGCCAGCAGCTTTGGTTCGGAAAAACTGTTTTTT
CASSFGSEKLFF
>.|.|TRBJ2-3|TRBV6-5
TGTGCCAGCAGTTACGCAGACAGAGGCACAGATACGCAGTATTTT
CASSYADRGTDTQYF
>.|.|TRBJ1-2|TRBV7-2
TGTGCCAGCAGCGGGGGACTGACAGGCTACACCTTC
CASSGGLTGYTF
>few|TRBD1|TRBJ1-2|TRBV20-1
TGCAGTGCTAGAGATCGAGGACAGGGGTTATTTGGCTACACCTTC
CSARDRGQGLFGYTF
>few|.|TRBJ1-3|TRBV7-3
TGTGCCAGCAGCTTGGGCATGGGAGGCACCATATATTTT
CASSLGMGGTIYF
>few|.|TRBJ2-1|TRBV12-3/TRBV12-4
TGTGCCAGCAGTCCCCCACCTACGGACGTATTTTCGTACAATGAGCAGTTCTTC
CASSPPPTDVFSYNEQFF
>.|TRBD2|TRBJ2-7|TRBV7-2
TGTGCCAGCAGCGTCCGACTAGCGGGGGGGAACGAGCAGTACTTC
CASSVRLAGGNEQYF
>.|.|TRBJ1-1|TRBV7-2
TGTGCCAGCAGCTTAGCGTCCCAGGGCTTGAACACTGAAGCTTTCTTT
CASSLASQGLNTEAFF
>.|.|TRBJ1-1|TRBV7-9
TGTGCCAGCAGCTTAAGTTCCATCGTGAACACTGAAGCTTCCTTT
CASSLSSIVNTEASF
>once|TRBD1|TRBJ2-2|TRBV3-1
TGTGCCAGCAGCTGGGGGACAGGGGGCGGGGAGCTGTTTTTT
CASSWGTGGGELFF
>.|.|TRBJ2-1|TRBV19
TGTGCCAGTAGTACCTCCCTGGGCCTTTGGTATGAGCAGTTCTTC
CASSTSLGLWYEQFF
>few|TRBD1|TRBJ2-1|TRBV9
TGTGCCAGCAGCGCCGGGGACAGGGGGTCTTATGAGCAGTTCTTC
CASSAGDRGSYEQFF
>many|TRBD1|TRBJ2-7|TRBV15
TGTGCCACCAGCGGGGGGCCCGGGACAGGGGCCTACGAGCAGTACTTC
CATSGGPGTGAYEQYF
>.|.|TRBJ1-1|TRBV21-1
TGTGCCAGCAGCAAGGGACCCCTCTTCTCGGCTTTCTTT
CASSKGPLFSAFF
>few|.|TRBJ2-1|TRBV7-9
TGTGCCAGCAGCTGGAGACTGGATCAGTTCTTC
CASSWRLDQFF
>.|.|TRBJ1-6|TRBV5-5
TGTGCCAGCAGCTTGCGGGCAAGGGATTCACCCCTCCACTTT
CASSLRARDSPLHF
>few|TRBD2|TRBJ2-3|TRBV5-1
TGCGCCAGCAGCTTCCTAGCGGGACCTACCACAGATACGCAGTATTTT
CASSFLAGPTTDTQYF
>.|.|TRBJ1-6|TRBV4-1
TGCGCCAGCAGCCTAGGGCTCGAGGGAACCTCGCCCCTCCACTTT
CASSLGLEGTSPLHF
>.|.|TRBJ1-2|TRBV4-1
TGCGCCAGCAGCCAAGTTGGTAAAGCTAACTATGGCTACACCTTC
CASSQVGKANYGYTF
>few|.|TRBJ1-2|TRBV12-3/TRBV12-4
TGTGCCAGCAGTTTATCAGGGACCATCTATGGCTACACCTTC
CASSLSGTIYGYTF
>few|.|TRBJ2-1|TRBV4-1
TGCGCCAGCAGCCAGAGCGGGGACAGAACCTACAATGAGCAGTTCTTC
CASSQSGDRTYNEQFF
>.|.|TRBJ2-1|TRBV5-1
TGCGCCAGCAGCGTCACTAGTAACAATGAGCAGTTCTTC
CASSVTSNNEQFF
>few|.|TRBJ1-5|TRBV2
TGTGCCAGCAGGGGGGGGCGACAGCCCCAGCATTTT
CASRGGRQPQHF
>many|.|TRBJ2-5|TRBV5-4
TGTGCCAGCAGCTTGGCAGGGGCGACGGAGACCCAGTACTTC
CASSLAGATETQYF
>.|.|TRBJ1-2|TRBV28
TGTGCCAGCAGTTTAGTATCAGGGAGGGGGAACTATGGCTACACCTTC
CASSLVSGRGNYGYTF
>.|TRBD2|TRBJ2-4|TRBV10-2
TGCGCCAGCGGGGGGACTAGCGGGGTTCAGTACTTC
CASGGTSGVQYF
>.|.|TRBJ1-1|TRBV6-5
TGTGCCAGCAGTTACTCTGTGGGGAATGAAGCTTTCTTT
CASSYSVGNEAFF
>.|.|TRBJ2-7|TRBV18
TGTGCCAGCTCACCAGGGGGTAATCGCGAGCAGTACTTC
CASSPGGNREQYF
>few|.|TRBJ2-1|TRBV4-1
TGCGCCAGCAGCCATGAATTACAAGTAGGCGGGCAGTTCTTC
CASSHELQVGGQFF
>few|.|TRBJ2-1|TRBV29-1
TGCAGCGTTGGGGGGGCCGATGAGCAGTTCTTC
CSVGGADEQFF
>.|.|TRBJ2-5|TRBV12-3/TRBV12-4
TGTGCCAGCAGGCCGGGGTTCCAAGAGACCCAGTACTTC
CASRPGFQETQYF
>many|TRBD2|TRBJ2-1|TRBV20-1
TGCAGTGCTACAGCGGGGAGCTCCTACAATGAGCAGTTCTTC
CSATAGSSYNEQFF
>.|TRBD2|TRBJ2-1|TRBV18
TGTGCCAGCTCACCACTAGCGGGCGAAAGCTACAATGAGCAGTTCTTC
CASSPLAGESYNEQFF
>.|.|TRBJ2-7|TRBV14
TGTGCCAGCAGCCAAAGTATCTACTCCTACGAGCAGTACTTC
CASSQSIYSYEQYF